The clone carrying this TCR beta chain has just a few counts. The antigen remains unidentified. Among ophthalmopathy patients, the Clinical Activity Score reached at least 3, the NOSPECS grade reached at least 4, and duration remained under 3 months. Reasons for excluding patients were uncontrolled infection, other autoimmune disease, pregnancy or lactation. Each diagnosis was grounded in clinical symptoms, serum thyroxine and TRAb, thyroid ultrasound, and orbital computed tomography. The data are from a study of T cells in Graves' hyperthyroidism and ophthalmopathy. Regarding the study as a whole: Ophthalmopathy onset followed model prediction by a median approximately 7 months.

The V end lost 4 bases, the J end lost 0 bases, and 12 bases lay between the germline ends. Germline CDR1 and CDR2: SEHNR and FQNEAQ (reference sequence). This CDR3 comprises 16 residues. The investigators amplified TCR beta CDR3 regions from RNA transcripts. With the HTBI primer set, the TCR CDR3 went through a first round of RT-PCR. Via MiXCR, TCRdb re-called the multiplex PCR reads, giving one row per CDR3 protein. This sample has hundreds of thousands of distinct CDR3 sequences, with about a sixth found just once. This receptor was obtained from a woman aged 40 to 49 with Graves' ophthalmopathy. V gene TRBV7-9 combines with J gene TRBJ1-4; no clear D gene. The specimen sequenced was blood. Written as DNA, the CDR3 is TGTGCCAGCAGCTCAACGCAGGCCGCAACTAATGAAAAACTGTTTTTT. Translated: CASSSTQAATNEKLFF. Full variable domain (outside the CDR3, taken from reference TRBV7-9 and TRBJ1-4): DTGVSQNPRHKITKRGQNVTFRCDPISEHNRLYWYRQTLGQGPEFLTYFQNEAQLEKSRLLSDRFSAERPKGSFSTLEIQRTEQGDSAMYLCASSSTQAATNEKLFFGSGTQLSVL.